This entry lists 23 T cell receptor beta chains sequenced from one sample in a study of identifying expanded T cells in peripheral blood. Sequencing was performed with immunoSEQ multiplex PCR; in TCRdb, only in-frame clones are kept and a portion is missing. The sample has about 82,000 clones, roughly 90% seen once; the top ten hold roughly 7%. Sequencing was performed on blood. These receptors were collected from a person between 18 and 69 years old in good health.

The chain has TRBV2 and TRBJ1-2; 7 positions agree with TRBD1. V trimming: 4 bases; J trimming: 2 bases; junction bases outside the gene matches: 4. Germline values: CDR1 SNHLY, CDR2 FYNNEI. CDR3 size: 14 residues. The CDR3 coding sequence is TGTGCCAGCAGTGGACAGGGCCAGAACTATGGCTACACCTTC. Its translation is CASSGQGQNYGYTF.

The chain has TRBV29-1 and TRBJ1-3, with D tentatively TRBD1 (5 bases). This CDR3 spans 15 amino acids. V lost 2 bases and J lost 2, with 13 bases in between. CDR1 is SQVTM, CDR2 ANQGSEA, per germline. This CDR3 is CSVESRRGPGNTIYF. The DNA for the CDR3 is TGCAGCGTTGAAAGCCGAAGGGGCCCTGGAAACACCATATATTTT.

This sequence joins TRBV10-3 and TRBJ1-2, with D unclear. Trimming shortened V by 3 bases and J by 3 bases, and 11 bases separated the two germline ends. The CDR3 length is 14 residues. The germline V gene has CDR1 ENHRY and CDR2 SYGVKD. The CDR3 reads CAISERGSDYGYTF. The CDR3 DNA is TGTGCCATCAGTGAACGGGGTTCTGACTATGGCTACACCTTC.

V gene TRBV5-1 combines with J gene TRBJ1-2, with 8 bases identical to TRBD1. The CDR3 extends over 13 amino acids. CDR1 is SGHRS, CDR2 YFSETQ, per germline. The J segment lost 8 bases and the V segment lost 3 bases, leaving 6 bases of the junction unmatched. The CDR3 DNA follows: TGCGCCAGCAGCTCAACAGGGGGTTACGGCTACACCTTC. Protein product: CASSSTGGYGYTF.

This sequence joins TRBV7-3 and TRBJ1-6, with 8 nucleotides matching TRBD1. CDR3 length: 14 residues. Germline lookup yields CDR1 SGHTA and CDR2 FQGTGA. The trim removed 2 bases at V and 10 bases at J, leaving 4 bases unmatched. Written as DNA, the CDR3 is TGTGCCAGCAGCTTATCAGGGGGCGGGTCACCCCTCCACTTT. This codes for CASSLSGGGSPLHF.

This chain joins TRBV18 and TRBJ2-7, with 10 bases aligning to TRBD1. Germline lookup yields CDR1 KGHSH and CDR2 LQKENI. The CDR3 has 15 amino acids. The V segment lost 2 bases and the J segment 6 bases; nucleotides outside the gene matches: 7. The CDR3 here is CASSPRGGQGFEQYF. For the CDR3, the DNA is TGTGCCAGCTCACCAAGGGGGGGACAGGGGTTCGAGCAGTACTTC.

With respect to this clone: The sample holds other DNA sequences that translate to the same CDR3. V gene TRBV6-5 combines with J gene TRBJ1-2, with a tentative D call TRBD1 (6 bases). The CDR3 has 15 amino acids. Per the germline V gene, CDR1 is MNHEY and CDR2 is SVGAGI. The V end was cut by 5 bases, the J end by 4 bases, with 17 bases between. This chain's CDR3 is CASSLQGAVTYGYTF. DNA for the CDR3: TGTGCCAGCAGTCTACAGGGAGCGGTGACCTATGGCTACACCTTC.

The chain has TRBV9 and TRBJ2-1; 7 nucleotides agree with TRBD1. CDR3 length: 16 amino acids. V was pared by 2 bases and J by 8 bases, with 13 bases of the junction left unmatched. The germline gives CDR1 SGDLS, CDR2 YYNGEE. CDR3 bases: TGTGCCAGCAGCGTCACACAGGGGAACTTTGTAGATGAGCAGTTCTTC. Protein product: CASSVTQGNFVDEQFF.

The genes are TRBV7-9 and TRBJ1-1; unclear D gene. The V end lost 3 bases, the J end lost 0 bases, and 11 bases lay between the germline ends. CDR3 length: 15 residues. The germline V gene encodes CDR1 SEHNR and CDR2 FQNEAQ (reference sequence). DNA for the CDR3: TGTGCCAGCAGCTTGGCCGGTTCCATGAACACTGAAGCTTTCTTT. Amino acids: CASSLAGSMNTEAFF.

The chain uses TRBV9 and TRBJ1-4, with unresolved D. This CDR3 region has 15 residues. Germline-derived CDR1 and CDR2 are SGDLS and YYNGEE. The germline V and J ends were trimmed by 4 bases and 0 bases, with 10 bases remaining between them. CDR3 nucleotides: TGTGCCAGCAGCTCCTCAGGCGCAACTAATGAAAAACTGTTTTTT. Encoded protein: CASSSSGATNEKLFF.

J is TRBJ1-1 and V is TRBV18; no definite D call. This CDR3 region has 13 residues. Germline assignment: CDR1 KGHSH and CDR2 LQKENI. V was cut by 1 base and J by 4 bases, with 7 bases left in between. The CDR3 DNA sequence: TGTGCCAGCTCACCACTCGGGAGCACTGAAGCTTTCTTT. As protein: CASSPLGSTEAFF.

The chain combines TRBV6-5 with TRBJ1-2; D is perhaps TRBD1 (6 bases). The CDR3 is made up of 16 amino acids. CDR1 is MNHEY, CDR2 SVGAGI, per germline. The V end was cut by 0 bases, the J end by 5 bases, with 16 bases between. The CDR3 bases are TGTGCCAGCAGTTACTCGACGGGCAGGGGAAATTATGGCTACACCTTC. Translation: CASSYSTGRGNYGYTF.

V is TRBV9 and J is TRBJ2-1; a possible D gene is TRBD2 (6 bases). There are 16 residues in the CDR3. CDR1 and CDR2 (germline): SGDLS, YYNGEE. V shed 4 bases and J shed 0 bases, with 14 bases lying between them. The CDR3 DNA follows: TGTGCCAGCAGCCCGCTAGCGACCCTCTCCTACAATGAGCAGTTCTTC. Its translation: CASSPLATLSYNEQFF.

The chain links TRBV6-6 to TRBJ2-2; 12 nucleotides agree with TRBD2. There are 15 residues in the CDR3. Per germline, CDR1 MNHNY and CDR2 SVGAGI (reference sequence). V shed 5 bases and J 4 bases; nucleotides not matched to a gene: 2. The CDR3 loop is CASSPGLAGTGELFF. In nucleotides, the CDR3 is TGTGCCAGCAGTCCGGGACTAGCGGGCACCGGGGAGCTGTTTTTT.

This rearrangement joins TRBV10-3 to TRBJ1-2; 8 nucleotides line up with TRBD1. The V segment lost 10 bases and the J segment 4 bases; nucleotides outside the gene matches: 11. The CDR3 has 14 residues. Per germline, CDR1 ENHRY and CDR2 SYGVKD. The CDR3 DNA reads TGTGCCACCTTCGACAGGGGACTCAGCTATGGCTACACCTTC. Its translation is CATFDRGLSYGYTF.

The chain employs TRBV5-1 and TRBJ2-2; TRBD1 might be the D (5 bases). CDR3 size: 16 residues. V lost 1 base and J lost 5, with 15 bases in between. CDR1 and CDR2 from the germline V gene are SGHRS and YFSETQ. The CDR3 nucleotides read TGCGCCAGCAGCTTGAATCGACAGTCTATTACCGGGGAGCTGTTTTTT. Its protein product is CASSLNRQSITGELFF.

The chain recombines TRBV7-9 with TRBJ1-1; D is perhaps TRBD1 (6 bases). CDR1 and CDR2 from the germline V gene are SEHNR and FQNEAQ (reference sequence). CDR3 length: 14 residues. V lost 4 bases, J lost 7 bases, and 16 bases lay in between. CDR3 region: CASSSQGGLGEAFF. The CDR3 DNA follows: TGTGCCAGCAGCTCTCAAGGGGGGCTTGGTGAAGCTTTCTTT.

The chain couples TRBV29-1 to TRBJ1-1; a possible D gene is TRBD1 (6 bases). Trimming pared 5 bases from V and 0 bases from J, leaving 10 bases between. The germline CDR1 and CDR2 sequences are SQVTM and ANQGSEA. This CDR3 comprises 13 residues. Here the CDR3 reads CSVRTAMNTEAFF. The CDR3 region has the DNA TGCAGCGTTCGGACAGCTATGAACACTGAAGCTTTCTTT.

This clone was recorded only once. The V call is TRBV4-3, the J call TRBJ1-2; D is undetermined. The V and J ends lost 1 base and 4 bases respectively, with 7 bases between them. The germline V gene encodes CDR1 LGHNA and CDR2 YSLEER. The CDR3 has 13 residues. The DNA for the CDR3 is TGCGCCAGCAGCCAAGGGCCCTCCTATGGCTACACCTTC. Translating gives CASSQGPSYGYTF.

In DNA, the CDR3 is TGTGCCAGCAGCTCCACCCCAGGGGAAGGGCAAGAGACCCAGTACTTC. Its protein product is CASSSTPGEGQETQYF. The V call is TRBV7-9, the J call TRBJ2-5; a weak D match, TRBD1 (6 bases). In germline, CDR1 is SEHNR, CDR2 FQNEAQ (reference sequence). The CDR3 runs 16 residues. Trimming stripped 4 bases from V and 2 bases from J, with 17 bases between.

This chain joins TRBV5-5 and TRBJ2-7; no clear D gene. This CDR3 is 14 amino acids long. Germline lookup yields CDR1 SGHKS and CDR2 YYEKEE (reference sequence). V was pared by 0 bases and J by 0 bases, with 7 bases between. The CDR3 protein is CASSLDGYSYEQYF. The CDR3 DNA reads TGTGCCAGCAGCTTGGATGGCTACTCCTACGAGCAGTACTTC.

The J gene is TRBJ1-1, the V gene TRBV27; TRBD1 matches 9 bases. V was clipped by 8 bases and J by 3 bases; unmatched bases: 13. This CDR3 contains 16 residues. Germline V gene data show CDR1 as MNHEY and CDR2 as SMNVEV (reference sequence). The CDR3 sequence: CASSSRRQGVYTEAFF. DNA for the CDR3: TGTGCCAGCTCCTCTCGGCGACAGGGGGTATACACTGAAGCTTTCTTT.

The V and J genes are TRBV10-3 and TRBJ2-7; possibly TRBD1 or TRBD2 for D (6 bases each). This CDR3 is 15 amino acids long. Trimming pared 0 bases from V and 2 bases from J, leaving 11 bases between. Germline CDR1 ENHRY, CDR2 SYGVKD. DNA of the CDR3: TGTGCCATCAGTGAGTCCGGGGGCAGTGCCTACGAGCAGTACTTC. It codes for CAISESGGSAYEQYF.